This is a list of T cell receptor beta chains from one sample in a study of blood T cell repertoires in COVID-19. Clones were read by immunoSEQ multiplex PCR, and TCRdb kept only the in-frame ones, dropping some. The repertoire holds around 170,000 clones, with around 88% as singletons. Sequenced input: peripheral blood. The receptor set was obtained from a young woman with acute or convalescent COVID-19. The CDR3 runs from the conserved cysteine through the conserved F or W. D genes are given only for firm matches. Not all rows give a size; the values are once, few, many and, for expanded clones, a class.

.	TRBV5-1	TRBJ1-3	13	.	TGCGCCAGCAGCTTGTATGGGGGCAGCTCCATATATTTT	CASSLYGGSSIYF
.	TRBV29-1	TRBJ1-1	11	.	TGCAGCGGAGTAAGGGGTACTGAAGCTTTCTTT	CSGVRGTEAFF
.	TRBV29-1	TRBJ1-1	11	.	TGCAGCGTATCGGGGCCGGGGGAGGCTTTCTTT	CSVSGPGEAFF
few	TRBV28	TRBJ1-2	12	TRBD1	TGTGCCAGCAGACCAGGGGGGTATGGCTACACCTTC	CASRPGGYGYTF
.	TRBV18	TRBJ2-5	14	.	TGTGCCAGCTCACCCGGCGGGGGCTCAGAGACCCAGTACTTC	CASSPGGGSETQYF
.	TRBV2	TRBJ1-5	13	.	TGTGCCAGCAAGAGGGACACCAATCAGCCCCAGCATTTT	CASKRDTNQPQHF
.	TRBV6-5	TRBJ2-2	14	TRBD2	TGTGCCAGCAATCGGGCTAGCGGGACCGGGGAGCTGTTTTTT	CASNRASGTGELFF
.	TRBV28	TRBJ2-6	13	.	TGTGCCAGCAGTCTCTCTGGGGCCAACGTCCTGACTTTC	CASSLSGANVLTF
.	TRBV30	TRBJ2-5	14	.	TGTGCCTGGGCCCCGGGGGGCGCGCGGGCCACCCAGTACTTC	CAWAPGGARATQYF
.	TRBV9	TRBJ2-1	18	TRBD2	TGTGCCAGCAGCGTAGGCGCGGGTGGGGGGACTAGCGGCAATGAGCAGTTCTTC	CASSVGAGGGTSGNEQFF
.	TRBV12-3/TRBV12-4	TRBJ1-3	12	.	TGTGCCAGCAGTTTACGGGGAAACACCATATATTTT	CASSLRGNTIYF
.	TRBV5-1	TRBJ2-5	14	.	TGCGCCAGCAGCTTGGAAGGGGGGGGAGAGACCCAGTACTTC	CASSLEGGGETQYF
.	TRBV18	TRBJ1-5	13	.	TGTGCCAGCTCACCAACTCAAAACCAGCCCCAGCATTTT	CASSPTQNQPQHF
once	TRBV3-1/TRBV3-2	TRBJ2-2	15	TRBD2	TGTGCCAGCAGAGCTAGCGGGACTCCCACCGGGGAGCTGTTTTTT	CASRASGTPTGELFF
.	TRBV15	TRBJ2-1	16	TRBD2	TGTGCCACCAGCAGAGAGTGGGGCGGGAGTAGGAATGAGCAGTTCTTC	CATSREWGGSRNEQFF
.	TRBV27	TRBJ2-5	13	.	TGTGCCAGCAGTTTTGGACAGAAGGAGACCCAGTACTTC	CASSFGQKETQYF
.	TRBV20-1	TRBJ2-1	12	.	TGCAGTGCTAGTTACGGGTGGAATGAGCAGTTCTTC	CSASYGWNEQFF
once	TRBV5-4	TRBJ1-1	14	.	TGTGCCAGCAGCTTCCCGGGGGGCCACACTGAAGCTTTCTTT	CASSFPGGHTEAFF
.	TRBV11-3	TRBJ2-7	15	TRBD1	TGTGCCAGCAGCTTAGGACGACAGGGGGCGGCCGAGCAGTACTTC	CASSLGRQGAAEQYF
.	TRBV5-1	TRBJ2-3	15	TRBD2	TGCGCCAGCAGCATTTCGGGAGGGTCCGGAGATACGCAGTATTTT	CASSISGGSGDTQYF
.	TRBV28	TRBJ1-5	12	.	TGTGCCAGCAGCCCAAGCAATCAGCCCCAGCATTTT	CASSPSNQPQHF
once	TRBV5-4	TRBJ1-1	12	.	TGTGCCAGCAGTCGACACAGGGCAGAGGCTTTCTTT	CASSRHRAEAFF
.	TRBV18	TRBJ1-1	13	TRBD1	TGTGCCAGTCGTCAGGGGGCGAACACTGAAGCTTTCTTT	CASRQGANTEAFF
once	TRBV10-3	TRBJ2-1	13	.	TGTGCCACCCACTGGGGGCACGGCAATGAGCAGTTCTTC	CATHWGHGNEQFF
.	TRBV7-2	TRBJ2-5	13	TRBD1	TGTGCCAGCAGCTTCAGGGGGAAGGAGACCCAGTACTTC	CASSFRGKETQYF
.	TRBV2	TRBJ2-7	14	TRBD1	TGTGCCAGCAGGGGCCAGGGGGTATCCTACGAGCAGTACTTC	CASRGQGVSYEQYF